One sample yielded the 12 T cell receptor beta chains listed below, sequenced in a study of shared T cell receptors in the human thymus. TCRdb keeps only in-frame clones here, not all; method: immunoSEQ multiplex PCR. Here the sample spans 650,000 to 950,000 clones, approximately 85% being singletons. These same data were also listed under a study on human thymus T cells.

The sequenced sample was thymocytes. The receptors shown here come from a girl under three years old with a congenital heart defect.

CDR3 DNA sequence: TGCAGCGTTGAACCCCCAGGGGCTTACGCAGATACGCAGTATTTT. It yields the protein CSVEPPGAYADTQYF. V and J are TRBV29-1 and TRBJ2-3; D is perhaps TRBD1 (6 bases). V was clipped by 2 bases and J by 4 bases, with 16 bases between them. Germline CDR1 SQVTM, CDR2 ANQGSEA. The CDR3 has 15 amino acids.

This chain connects TRBV5-1 to TRBJ2-7; D may be TRBD1 (5 bases). Trimming left V 2 bases short and J 0 bases short, with 21 bases between. Germline assignment: CDR1 SGHRS and CDR2 YFSETQ. CDR3 length equals 18 residues. This CDR3 reads CASSFLAKDSSFSYEQYF. The DNA of the CDR3 is TGCGCCAGCAGCTTTCTCGCGAAAGACAGTTCTTTCTCCTACGAGCAGTACTTC.

This sequence joins TRBV6-5 and TRBJ1-4; no clear D gene. Germline V gene lookup returns CDR1 MNHEY and CDR2 SVGAGI. The CDR3 spans 16 residues. Trimming shortened V by 2 bases and J by 5 bases, and 15 bases separated the two germline ends. The CDR3 DNA follows: TGTGCCAGCAGTTACCTCTTTCCGACACTGAATGAAAAACTGTTTTTT. Its translation is CASSYLFPTLNEKLFF.

This clone was counted a few times. Distinct nucleotide sequences in the sample also encode this CDR3. The chain is built from TRBV19 and TRBJ2-6, with a tentative D call TRBD1 (6 bases). V was clipped by 4 bases and J by 0 bases, with 10 bases between them. Per the germline V gene, CDR1 is LNHDA and CDR2 is SQIVND (reference sequence). This CDR3 has 16 residues. DNA for the CDR3: TGTGCCAGTAGTACTACAGGGAGCTCTGGGGCCAACGTCCTGACTTTC. This gives the protein CASSTTGSSGANVLTF.

As regards this clone: Other DNA sequences in the sample encode the same CDR3. The chain uses TRBV2 and TRBJ1-1; D gene unclear. Trimming shortened V by 4 bases and J by 0 bases, and 6 bases separated the two germline ends. Germline V CDR1 and CDR2: SNHLY, FYNNEI. The CDR3 totals 13 residues. The CDR3 here is CASSGHLNTEAFF. The CDR3 nucleotides are TGTGCCAGCAGTGGACACCTGAACACTGAAGCTTTCTTT.

This chain uses TRBV2 with TRBJ1-5; TRBD1 is a possible D gene (6 bases). This CDR3 comprises 15 residues. The germline V and J ends were trimmed by 4 bases and 0 bases, with 10 bases remaining between them. CDR1 and CDR2 (germline): SNHLY, FYNNEI. For the CDR3, the DNA is TGTGCCAGCAGTGTCCCGGACAGTAGCAATCAGCCCCAGCATTTT. Translation gives CASSVPDSSNQPQHF.

This chain joins TRBV6-1 and TRBJ1-5; a weak D match, TRBD1 (5 bases). V gave up 7 bases and J gave up 4 bases, with 11 bases separating them. This CDR3 spans 13 amino acids. Per the germline V gene, CDR1 is MNHNS and CDR2 is SASEGT. The CDR3 sequence is CASNVKGNQPQHF. DNA for the CDR3: TGTGCCAGCAATGTGAAGGGGAATCAGCCCCAGCATTTT.

This rearrangement joins TRBV19 to TRBJ1-2, with D possibly matching TRBD1 (5 bases). The V gene's germline CDR1 is LNHDA and CDR2 SQIVND (reference sequence). Trimming left V 8 bases short and J 6 bases short, with 16 bases between. This CDR3 spans 13 amino acids. The CDR3: CASAVGGRDGYTF. The CDR3 region has the DNA TGTGCCAGTGCGGTGGGGGGAAGAGATGGCTACACCTTC. Full variable domain (rest looked up from reference TRBV19 and TRBJ1-2): DGGITQSPKYLFRKEGQNVTLSCEQNLNHDAMYWYRQDPGQGLRLIYYSQIVNDFQKGDIAEGYSVSREKKESFPLTVTSAQKNPTAFYLCASAVGGRDGYTFGSGTRLTVV.

V and J are TRBV5-1 and TRBJ2-1, with TRBD2 matching over 8 bases. V gave up 7 bases and J gave up 0 bases; unmatched junction bases: 12. The CDR3 is made up of 17 amino acids. Germline-derived CDR1 and CDR2 are SGHRS and YFSETQ. CDR3 loop: CASRAGAISSSYNEQFF. CDR3 nucleotide sequence: TGCGCCAGCCGAGCGGGGGCCATATCGAGCTCCTACAATGAGCAGTTCTTC. Full variable domain (outside the CDR3, taken from reference TRBV5-1 and TRBJ2-1): KAGVTQTPRYLIKTRGQQVTLSCSPISGHRSVSWYQQTPGQGLQFLFEYFSETQRNKGNFPGRFSGRQFSNSRSEMNVSTLELGDSALYLCASRAGAISSSYNEQFFGPGTRLTVL.

The gene calls are TRBV5-4 and TRBJ2-4, with a possible D match to TRBD1 (6 bases). Germline CDR1 and CDR2: SGHNT and YYREEE (reference sequence). The CDR3 sequence is 16 residues long. Trimming left V 1 base short and J 2 bases short, with 13 bases between. CDR3 in amino acids: CASSLYQGNPKNIQYF. The CDR3 nucleotides read TGTGCCAGCAGCTTGTATCAGGGGAACCCCAAAAACATTCAGTACTTC.

This clone has only a few counts. The chain combines TRBV4-3 with TRBJ1-3; 7 nucleotides match TRBD1. Germline lookup yields CDR1 LGHNA and CDR2 YSLEER. This CDR3 has 17 amino acids. Unmatched junction bases numbered 7, after V lost 2 bases and J lost 0 bases. The CDR3 coding sequence is TGCGCCAGCAGCCAAAACAGGGGAGGACTCTCTGGAAACACCATATATTTT. Translated: CASSQNRGGLSGNTIYF.

V usage is TRBV7-2 and J usage is TRBJ2-7; D may be TRBD2 (5 bases). The CDR3 length is 18 residues. The V and J ends lost 4 bases and 1 base respectively, with 23 bases between them. CDR1 SGHTA and CDR2 FQGNSA come from the germline V gene. In DNA, the CDR3 is TGTGCCAGCAGCTCCCGTTACAAAGAGGGCGGAATGTCCTACGAGCAGTACTTC. Its protein is CASSSRYKEGGMSYEQYF.